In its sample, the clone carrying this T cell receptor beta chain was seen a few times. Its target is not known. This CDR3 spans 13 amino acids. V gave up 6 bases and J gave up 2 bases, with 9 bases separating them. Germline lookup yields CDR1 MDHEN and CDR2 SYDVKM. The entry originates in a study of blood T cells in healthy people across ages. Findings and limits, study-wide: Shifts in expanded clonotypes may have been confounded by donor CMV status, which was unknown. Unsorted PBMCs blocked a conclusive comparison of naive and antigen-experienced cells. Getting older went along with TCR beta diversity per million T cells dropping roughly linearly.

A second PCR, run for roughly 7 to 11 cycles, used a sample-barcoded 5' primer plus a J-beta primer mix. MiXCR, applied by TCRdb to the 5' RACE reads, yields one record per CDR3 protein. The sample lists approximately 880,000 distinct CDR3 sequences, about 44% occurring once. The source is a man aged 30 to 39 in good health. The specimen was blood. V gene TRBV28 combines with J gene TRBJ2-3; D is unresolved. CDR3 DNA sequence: TGTGCCAGCAGGCCGGAATCCACAGATACGCAGTATTTT. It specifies CASRPESTDTQYF.